These 27 T cell receptor beta chains were sequenced from one sample in a study of OX40 agonist ivuxolimab in advanced cancers. Some clones are missing from TCRdb's copy, which holds only in-frame ones; the method was immunoSEQ multiplex PCR. The repertoire holds tens of thousands of clones, with 80% to 90% as singletons. This sample comprised CD4+ or CD8+ T cells sorted from blood, obtained in a trial of the OX40 agonist ivuxolimab. Source of these receptors: an adult with an advanced solid tumor such as melanoma, head and neck, liver or kidney cancer.

The gene calls are TRBV19 and TRBJ2-3; D is undetermined. CDR3 length: 12 residues. Trimming took off 7 bases at V and 1 base at J, with 6 bases between the two ends. CDR1 is LNHDA and CDR2 is SQIVND in the germline V gene (reference sequence). The CDR3 reads CASTLGTDTQYF. CDR3 in DNA: TGTGCCAGTACCCTAGGCACAGATACGCAGTATTTT. The full variable domain, in which reference TRBV19 and TRBJ2-3 provide the parts outside the CDR3, is DGGITQSPKYLFRKEGQNVTLSCEQNLNHDAMYWYRQDPGQGLRLIYYSQIVNDFQKGDIAEGYSVSREKKESFPLTVTSAQKNPTAFYLCASTLGTDTQYFGPGTRLTVL.

This clone was picked up one time. The V call is TRBV11-2, the J call TRBJ2-1, with 7 bases identical to TRBD2. The V gene end was trimmed by 3 bases and the J gene end by 4 bases; junction bases not matched to a gene: 9. CDR1 and CDR2 (germline): SGHAT, FQNNGV. This CDR3 region has 16 residues. The CDR3 loop is CASSFSREVSYNEQFF. CDR3 nucleotide sequence: TGTGCCAGCAGCTTTTCCCGGGAGGTCTCGTACAATGAGCAGTTCTTC. Together with reference TRBV11-2 and TRBJ2-1, the CDR3 gives the full variable domain: EAGVAQSPRYKIIEKRQSVAFWCNPISGHATLYWYQQILGQGPKLLIQFQNNGVVDDSQLPKDRFSAERLKGVDSTLKIQPAKLEDSAVYLCASSFSREVSYNEQFFGPGTRLTVL.

This rearrangement joins TRBV7-9 to TRBJ2-7; D gene uncertain. The CDR3 is made up of 13 amino acids. Germline CDR1 reads SEHNR; CDR2 reads FQNEAQ (reference sequence). V lost 5 bases, J lost 4 bases, and 12 bases lay in between. The CDR3 reads CASSPDTSYEQYF. In nucleotides, the CDR3 is TGTGCCAGCAGCCCCGACACAAGTTACGAGCAGTACTTC.

The V gene is TRBV28, the J gene TRBJ1-1; TRBD1 is a possible D gene (6 bases). Looked up from germline, CDR1 is MDHEN and CDR2 is SYDVKM. Trimming removed 7 bases at V and 5 bases at J, with 17 bases between. This CDR3 is built from 14 residues. This CDR3 is CASILHGGITEAFF. Here the CDR3 DNA reads TGTGCCAGCATCCTGCACGGGGGCATAACTGAAGCTTTCTTT.

This clone came up once. The chain combines TRBV6-5 with TRBJ2-5; D is perhaps TRBD1 (6 bases). The CDR3 runs 16 residues. Germline V gene data show CDR1 as MNHEY and CDR2 as SVGAGI. The V end lost 0 bases, the J end lost 3 bases, and 14 bases lay between the germline ends. The CDR3 sequence: CASSYSYRVLKETQYF. The CDR3 bases are TGTGCCAGCAGTTACTCGTACAGGGTACTGAAAGAGACCCAGTACTTC.

The chain links TRBV13 to TRBJ1-1; 8 positions agree with TRBD1. The CDR3 covers 16 residues. The ends lost 3 bases at V and 3 bases at J; junction bases unmatched: 9. Germline V gives CDR1 PRHDT, CDR2 FYEKMQ (reference sequence). CDR3 DNA sequence: TGTGCCAGCAGCTTGGGTCCGGACAGGGTAGACACTGAAGCTTTCTTT. Translation gives CASSLGPDRVDTEAFF.

The chain couples TRBV6-6 to TRBJ2-2; perhaps TRBD1 as D (6 bases). This CDR3 is 13 amino acids long. CDR1 is MNHNY and CDR2 is SVGAGI in the germline V gene (reference sequence). With 8 bases removed from V and 5 bases from J, the gap between germline ends came to 12 bases. As DNA, the CDR3 is TGTGCCAGCTCTTGGACAGCGACCGGGGAGCTGTTTTTT. Protein product: CASSWTATGELFF.

This clone was seen only once. This chain joins TRBV6-5 and TRBJ1-1, with TRBD1 identical over 7 bases. J lost 0 bases, V lost 0 bases, and 4 bases had no gene match. The CDR3 contains 16 residues. Germline assignment: CDR1 MNHEY and CDR2 SVGAGI. This CDR3 reads CASSYSIGTVNTEAFF. CDR3 coding DNA: TGTGCCAGCAGTTACTCGATTGGGACAGTGAACACTGAAGCTTTCTTT.

The chain uses TRBV7-8 and TRBJ1-1, with TRBD1 identical over 7 bases. V dropped 5 bases and J dropped 6; count of bases not matched to a gene: 12. The germline CDR1 and CDR2 sequences are SGHVS and FQNEAQ. The CDR3 is 15 residues long. The CDR3 is CASSHRDSLGAEAFF. CDR3 bases: TGTGCCAGCAGCCACAGGGACAGCCTTGGGGCTGAAGCTTTCTTT. The full variable domain, in which reference TRBV7-8 and TRBJ1-1 provide the parts outside the CDR3, is GAGVSQSPRYKVAKRGQDVALRCDPISGHVSLFWYQQALGQGPEFLTYFQNEAQLDKSGLPSDRFFAERPEGSVSTLKIQRTQQEDSAVYLCASSHRDSLGAEAFFGQGTRLTVV.

The chain is built from TRBV2 and TRBJ2-3; D gene uncertain. Germline V lookup: CDR1 SNHLY, CDR2 FYNNEI. There are 20 residues in the CDR3. V gave up 0 bases and J gave up 2 bases, with 24 bases separating them. DNA for the CDR3: TGTGCCAGCAGTGAAGCGCCACACCTATTACGAATGAGCGACACAGATACGCAGTATTTT. Amino acid sequence: CASSEAPHLLRMSDTDTQYF.

This chain joins TRBV11-2 and TRBJ2-7, with D possibly being TRBD2 (5 bases). Looked up from germline, CDR1 is SGHAT and CDR2 is FQNNGV. V shed 1 base and J shed 6 bases, with 13 bases lying between them. The CDR3 contains 14 residues. The CDR3 DNA follows: TGTGCCAGCAGCTTAGTCGGGGTTCGCGGCGAGCAGTACTTC. Its translation: CASSLVGVRGEQYF.

The rearrangement joins TRBV9 to TRBJ2-1, with 10 bases aligning to TRBD2. The CDR3 length is 16 residues. Trimming took 4 bases from V and 5 from J; bases not matched to a gene: 9. Germline V lookup: CDR1 SGDLS, CDR2 YYNGEE. The CDR3 region is CASSLEGLAGDNEQFF. CDR3 bases: TGTGCCAGCAGCCTAGAGGGGCTAGCGGGAGACAATGAGCAGTTCTTC.

The rearrangement links TRBV5-1 to TRBJ2-7, with a tentative D call TRBD2 (5 bases). V lost 4 bases, J lost 2 bases, and 22 bases lay in between. CDR3 length equals 17 residues. Germline CDR1 SGHRS, CDR2 YFSETQ. The CDR3 bases are TGCGCCAGCAGCCCCGACCGGGTGGGAGAGGGAGCCTACGAGCAGTACTTC. The encoded protein is CASSPDRVGEGAYEQYF.

This clone was counted only a few times. The CDR3 nucleotides are TGTGCCAGCTCGGGGGACAACTTGAACACTGAAGCTTTCTTT. Translation: CASSGDNLNTEAFF. This chain connects TRBV18 to TRBJ1-1; a weak D match, TRBD1 (6 bases). From germline, CDR1 is KGHSH and CDR2 LQKENI. V lost 6 bases to trimming and J lost 0 bases, with 11 bases between them. The CDR3 contains 14 residues.

This sequence joins TRBV29-1 and TRBJ1-2; possibly TRBD1 for D (6 bases). CDR1 and CDR2 (germline): SQVTM, ANQGSEA. Trimming removed 2 bases from V and 2 bases from J, with 15 bases in between. This CDR3 comprises 15 residues. For the CDR3, the DNA is TGCAGCGTTGAATTTTGGACAGAGATAAACTATGGCTACACCTTC. Protein: CSVEFWTEINYGYTF.

The chain combines TRBV7-7 with TRBJ1-2; perhaps TRBD1 as D (5 bases). The CDR3 length is 16 residues. Germline CDR1 and CDR2: SSHAT and FNYEAQ (reference sequence). V was shortened by 0 bases and J by 0 bases, with 11 bases between the two germline ends. The CDR3 reads CASSLAEGFPNYGYTF. The CDR3 nucleotides read TGTGCCAGCAGCTTAGCGGAGGGGTTCCCTAACTATGGCTACACCTTC.

The V and J genes are TRBV6-6 and TRBJ2-7, with 8 positions matching TRBD1. This CDR3 is 15 amino acids long. Per the germline V gene, CDR1 is MNHNY and CDR2 is SVGAGI (reference sequence). Trimming took 2 bases from V and 7 from J; bases not matched to a gene: 10. CDR3 DNA sequence: TGTGCCAGCAGTTACCAGACAGGGGCCTCGAGAGAGCAGTACTTC. The encoded protein is CASSYQTGASREQYF.

The J gene is TRBJ2-1, the V gene TRBV27, with unresolved D. The CDR3 is made up of 13 amino acids. Trimming stripped 2 bases from V and 6 bases from J, with 8 bases between. CDR1 and CDR2 (germline): MNHEY, SMNVEV (reference sequence). The DNA for the CDR3 is TGTGCCAGCAGTTTAGTTCCTTTCAATGAGCAGTTCTTC. It specifies CASSLVPFNEQFF.

The gene calls are TRBV7-9 and TRBJ2-2; possibly TRBD1 or TRBD2 for D (5 bases each). The germline CDR1 and CDR2 sequences are SEHNR and FQNEAQ (reference sequence). With 5 bases removed from V and 2 bases from J, the gap between germline ends came to 9 bases. The CDR3 spans 14 residues. The chain's CDR3 is CASSGDPNTGELFF. The CDR3 DNA reads as TGTGCCAGCAGCGGGGACCCAAACACCGGGGAGCTGTTTTTT. The entire variable domain, with the rest obtained from reference TRBV7-9 and TRBJ2-2, is as follows: DTGVSQNPRHKITKRGQNVTFRCDPISEHNRLYWYRQTLGQGPEFLTYFQNEAQLEKSRLLSDRFSAERPKGSFSTLEIQRTEQGDSAMYLCASSGDPNTGELFFGEGSRLTVL.

This clone was detected once. The rearrangement links TRBV19 to TRBJ1-5; D gene uncertain. Looked up from germline, CDR1 is LNHDA and CDR2 is SQIVND (reference sequence). Trimming left V 7 bases short and J 2 bases short, with 12 bases between. The CDR3 runs 14 residues. Here the CDR3 reads CASTYSRGNQPQHF. For the CDR3, the DNA is TGTGCCAGTACCTATAGTAGAGGCAATCAGCCCCAGCATTTT.

The chain couples TRBV19 to TRBJ2-1, with D perhaps being TRBD1 or TRBD2 (7 bases each). The CDR3 loop spans 13 amino acids. Germline CDR1 is LNHDA and CDR2 is SQIVND (reference sequence). The ends were cut back, 5 bases at V and 8 bases at J, with 13 bases in the middle. The CDR3 nucleotides are TGTGCCAGTAGTTTTCAGGGGGGGTATGAGCAGTTCTTC. This sequence encodes CASSFQGGYEQFF.

The genes are TRBV19 and TRBJ2-6, with D perhaps TRBD1 (5 bases). The V end lost 5 bases, the J end lost 1 base, and 6 bases lay between the germline ends. CDR3 length equals 14 residues. Germline V gives CDR1 LNHDA, CDR2 SQIVND (reference sequence). The CDR3 here is CASSYRSGANVLTF. CDR3 nucleotides: TGTGCCAGTAGTTACAGGTCTGGGGCCAACGTCCTGACTTTC.

The chain combines TRBV29-1 with TRBJ2-1; 9 bases align to TRBD2. Germline assignment: CDR1 SQVTM and CDR2 ANQGSEA. The trim removed 4 bases at V and 10 bases at J, leaving 14 bases unmatched. The CDR3 extends over 15 amino acids. The DNA for the CDR3 is TGCAGCGTTGTATCGGTAAATAGCGGGAGAATCGAGCAGTTCTTC. Protein sequence: CSVVSVNSGRIEQFF.

The sample holds one count of this clone. V and J are TRBV5-5 and TRBJ2-7; D ambiguous. Germline V CDR1 and CDR2: SGHKS, YYEKEE (reference sequence). The CDR3 extends over 14 amino acids. V was pared by 7 bases and J by 7 bases, with 21 bases between. This CDR3 reads CASAPPAGSVEQYF. CDR3 sequence (DNA): TGTGCCAGCGCCCCCCCGGCAGGTTCAGTAGAGCAGTACTTC.

With regard to this clone: Distinct nucleotide sequences in the sample also encode this CDR3. The V call is TRBV7-9, the J call TRBJ1-1; D remains unclear. Trimming took 5 bases from V and 4 from J, leaving 8 bases between them. The CDR3 totals 12 residues. Germline assignment: CDR1 SEHNR and CDR2 FQNEAQ (reference sequence). CDR3 coding DNA: TGTGCCAGCAGCCACGGCGGCACTGAAGCTTTCTTT. Translation: CASSHGGTEAFF.

The rearrangement links TRBV19 to TRBJ1-5; TRBD1 aligns across 9 bases. In germline, CDR1 is LNHDA, CDR2 SQIVND (reference sequence). The V gene end was trimmed by 3 bases and the J gene end by 4 bases; junction bases not matched to a gene: 1. The CDR3 covers 14 residues. The CDR3 DNA follows: TGTGCCAGTAGTATGGGGACAGGGAATCAGCCCCAGCATTTT. Translated: CASSMGTGNQPQHF.

CDR3 nucleotide sequence: TGTGCCAGCAGTTACTCCCGGGACGGCTCCTACGAGCAGTACTTC. Translated: CASSYSRDGSYEQYF. The chain is built from TRBV6-6 and TRBJ2-7; D tentatively fits TRBD1 or TRBD2 (5 bases each). Trimming cost V 0 bases and J 0 bases, with 9 bases left between them. The CDR3 spans 15 residues. The germline CDR1 and CDR2 sequences are MNHNY and SVGAGI (reference sequence).